This TCR beta chain appears in the sequencing data of a study of T-cell reconstitution after alpha-beta-depleted transplantation in children. This clonotype was detected only a few times. Its matching antigen is unknown. V gave up 1 base and J gave up 1 base, with 8 bases separating them. Germline CDR1 is LNHNV and CDR2 is YYDKDF (reference sequence). The CDR3 loop spans 14 amino acids. Whole-study findings and limits: The study reportedly traced alpha-beta T cells about two months after transplant to several hundred expanded graft clones. Some patients' high day-60 TCRbeta diversity was traced to surviving recipient T cells and thymic progenitors. The authors attributed T-cell counts and diversity one year after transplant mostly to newly produced T cells.

As it was prepared, the TCRbeta library received unique molecular identifiers. TCRdb processed the PCR reads anew with MiXCR; each CDR3 protein has one entry. This table holds about 210,000 distinct CDR3 sequences, around a sixth found once. Sequenced here: PBMCs, mostly from graft donor cells, sampled 360 days after TCRalphabeta/CD19-depleted stem cell transplant. This chain links TRBV15 with TRBJ2-7; no reliable D call. The clonotype comes from a male patient aged 2-10 years who had a stem cell transplant for acute lymphoblastic leukemia, so the T cells may come from the graft donor. The CDR3 nucleotides are TGTGCCACCAGCAGAGTGGACGGATCCTACGAGCAGTACTTC. It codes for CATSRVDGSYEQYF.